What follows are 4 T cell receptor beta chains derived from one specimen sequenced in a study of T cells in Graves' hyperthyroidism and ophthalmopathy. RNA transcripts yielded amplified TCR beta CDR3 regions. HTBI primers were used for first-round RT-PCR of the TCR CDR3. MiXCR was run by TCRdb on the multiplex PCR reads, yielding one entry per CDR3 protein. The sample carries fewer than 650,000 distinct CDR3 sequences, roughly 14% recorded once. The specimen sequenced was blood. These receptor sequences come from a woman aged 40 to 49 with Graves' ophthalmopathy.

This clonotype came up many times. This chain connects TRBV24-1 to TRBJ2-5; tentatively, D is TRBD2 (5 bases). Germline loops: CDR1 KGHDR, CDR2 SFDVKD. The CDR3 spans 16 residues. The V gene lost 4 bases and the J gene lost 2 bases, with 16 bases spanning the gap. CDR3 region: CATSDHLRAAQETQYF. The CDR3 nucleotides read TGTGCCACCAGTGACCATCTGAGGGCAGCACAAGAGACCCAGTACTTC.

This clonotype turned up a few times. Here the CDR3 reads CASSPNSDYGYTF. As DNA, the CDR3 is TGCGCCAGCTCCCCAAACAGTGACTATGGCTACACCTTC. The chain employs TRBV4-1 and TRBJ1-2; D is uncertain. Germline V lookup: CDR1 MGHRA, CDR2 YSYEKL. Trimming pared 8 bases from V and 3 bases from J, leaving 13 bases between. The CDR3 runs to 13 residues.

This clonotype has at least ten counts. CDR3 sequence reads: CASSPGLTTGELFF. In DNA form, the CDR3 reads TGTGCCAGCAGTCCCGGACTTACCACCGGGGAGCTGTTTTTT. The chain couples TRBV7-2 to TRBJ2-2; a possible D gene is TRBD2 (5 bases). CDR3 length: 14 residues. V lost 6 bases and J 4 bases, leaving 12 bases between the germline ends. Germline V gene data show CDR1 as SGHTA and CDR2 as FQGNSA.

This clonotype was observed many times. This rearrangement joins TRBV6-5 to TRBJ2-7; 9 bases map to TRBD1. Trimming cost V 2 bases and J 7 bases; bases outside gene matches: 12. The CDR3 runs 16 residues. Germline V gene lookup returns CDR1 MNHEY and CDR2 SVGAGI. Here the CDR3 reads CASSYLPGTGSREQYF. The CDR3 DNA is TGTGCCAGCAGTTACCTTCCCGGGACAGGGTCGCGGGAGCAGTACTTC.